This is a list of T cell receptor beta chains from one sample in a study of blood T cell repertoires in COVID-19. Assay: immunoSEQ multiplex PCR; the TCRdb copy retains only in-frame clones and omits some. The table includes about 480,000 clones, about 89% detected once. The sample consisted of peripheral blood. These TCRs come from a woman aged 45 to 65 with COVID-19, enrolled during active disease. The CDR3 runs from the conserved cysteine through the conserved F or W. Each record gives: J gene, clone size, D gene, CDR3 length, V gene, CDR3 protein, CDR3 DNA. D genes are given only for firm matches. Clone size is given for some rows only: seen once, a few or many times, or a class if the clone is expanded.

j_call: TRBJ2-7
clone_size: -
d_call: -
cdr3_length: 13
v_call: TRBV5-1
cdr3_aa: CASSFRGTYEQYF
cdr3_nt: TGCGCCAGCAGCTTCCGGGGAACCTACGAGCAGTACTTC

j_call: TRBJ1-2
clone_size: -
d_call: -
cdr3_length: 14
v_call: TRBV21-1
cdr3_aa: CASSKVEGDYGYTF
cdr3_nt: TGTGCCAGCAGCAAAGTCGAGGGTGACTATGGCTACACCTTC

j_call: TRBJ2-1
clone_size: -
d_call: TRBD2
cdr3_length: 15
v_call: TRBV11-2
cdr3_aa: CASSLEGREVDEQFF
cdr3_nt: TGTGCCAGCAGCTTAGAAGGGCGGGAGGTGGATGAGCAGTTCTTC

j_call: TRBJ1-1
clone_size: -
d_call: -
cdr3_length: 13
v_call: TRBV11-3
cdr3_aa: CASSLTVNTEAFF
cdr3_nt: TGTGCCAGCAGCTTAACAGTGAACACTGAAGCTTTCTTT

j_call: TRBJ2-7
clone_size: once
d_call: -
cdr3_length: 13
v_call: TRBV7-9
cdr3_aa: CASLRTDKYEQYF
cdr3_nt: TGTGCCAGCCTAAGGACAGATAAGTACGAGCAGTACTTC

j_call: TRBJ2-7
clone_size: once
d_call: TRBD1
cdr3_length: 16
v_call: TRBV11-2
cdr3_aa: CASSFTGGWDSYEQYF
cdr3_nt: TGTGCCAGCAGCTTCACAGGGGGTTGGGATTCCTACGAGCAGTACTTC

j_call: TRBJ2-7
clone_size: -
d_call: TRBD2
cdr3_length: 17
v_call: TRBV20-1
cdr3_aa: CSASPGLAGDLNGEQYF
cdr3_nt: TGCAGTGCTAGTCCGGGACTAGCGGGGGACCTAAATGGGGAGCAGTACTTC

j_call: TRBJ2-1
clone_size: -
d_call: TRBD2
cdr3_length: 19
v_call: TRBV4-1
cdr3_aa: CASSQEWASGGASYNEQFF
cdr3_nt: TGCGCCAGCAGCCAAGAGTGGGCTAGCGGGGGGGCATCCTACAATGAGCAGTTCTTC

j_call: TRBJ2-5
clone_size: -
d_call: -
cdr3_length: 13
v_call: TRBV19
cdr3_aa: CASSRGIAETQYF
cdr3_nt: TGTGCCAGTAGCCGGGGGATTGCAGAGACCCAGTACTTC

j_call: TRBJ1-5
clone_size: -
d_call: -
cdr3_length: 15
v_call: TRBV27
cdr3_aa: CASSLNGRGHQPQHF
cdr3_nt: TGTGCCAGCAGTTTAAATGGGAGGGGCCATCAGCCCCAGCATTTT

j_call: TRBJ1-1
clone_size: -
d_call: -
cdr3_length: 13
v_call: TRBV6-5
cdr3_aa: CASTRDINTEAFF
cdr3_nt: TGTGCCAGCACTAGGGACATCAACACTGAAGCTTTCTTT

j_call: TRBJ2-1
clone_size: once
d_call: -
cdr3_length: 12
v_call: TRBV10-3
cdr3_aa: CAISRQRNEQFF
cdr3_nt: TGTGCCATCAGCCGACAGAGAAATGAGCAGTTCTTC

j_call: TRBJ2-7
clone_size: -
d_call: TRBD1
cdr3_length: 15
v_call: TRBV25-1
cdr3_aa: CASSPPGQGTTRQYF
cdr3_nt: TGTGCCAGCAGTCCGCCGGGACAGGGGACCACCCGACAGTACTTC

j_call: TRBJ2-2
clone_size: few
d_call: -
cdr3_length: 13
v_call: TRBV6-5
cdr3_aa: CASTTSVSGELFF
cdr3_nt: TGTGCCAGCACCACAAGTGTGTCCGGGGAGCTGTTTTTT

j_call: TRBJ1-1
clone_size: -
d_call: TRBD1
cdr3_length: 13
v_call: TRBV30
cdr3_aa: CALRQGEDTEAFF
cdr3_nt: TGTGCCCTAAGACAGGGTGAAGACACTGAAGCTTTCTTT

j_call: TRBJ2-3
clone_size: -
d_call: -
cdr3_length: 14
v_call: TRBV3-1/TRBV3-2
cdr3_aa: CASSQDPSTDTQYF
cdr3_nt: TGTGCCAGCAGCCAAGATCCTAGCACAGATACGCAGTATTTT

j_call: TRBJ2-6
clone_size: -
d_call: TRBD2
cdr3_length: 15
v_call: TRBV9
cdr3_aa: CASSWGGAGANVLTF
cdr3_nt: TGTGCCAGCAGCTGGGGGGGGGCTGGGGCCAACGTCCTGACTTTC

j_call: TRBJ1-2
clone_size: -
d_call: TRBD1
cdr3_length: 13
v_call: TRBV25-1
cdr3_aa: CASSPPGGHGYTF
cdr3_nt: TGTGCCAGCAGTCCTCCAGGGGGGCATGGCTACACCTTC

j_call: TRBJ2-1
clone_size: -
d_call: TRBD2
cdr3_length: 16
v_call: TRBV5-3
cdr3_aa: CARSFPGGAVGNEQFF
cdr3_nt: TGTGCCAGAAGCTTTCCCGGGGGGGCCGTCGGTAATGAGCAGTTCTTC

j_call: TRBJ1-1
clone_size: -
d_call: -
cdr3_length: 14
v_call: TRBV5-1
cdr3_aa: CASSLVGRGTEAFF
cdr3_nt: TGCGCCAGCAGCTTGGTTGGCAGGGGAACTGAAGCTTTCTTT